One and the same sample provided the 22 T cell receptor beta chains below, sequenced in a study of monozygotic twins with inflammatory bowel disease. From its re-call of the 5' RACE reads, TCRdb lists each CDR3 protein once, without DNA. This sample's table reports around 410,000 distinct CDR3 sequences. Sequencing was performed on blood. These receptors were collected from a human donor with ulcerative colitis or Crohn's disease, or a healthy co-twin of an affected twin (not recorded which).

The chain carries TRBV20-1 and TRBJ2-3; the TCRdb D gene call, TRBD2, has no DNA to confirm it. Per germline, CDR1 DFQATT and CDR2 SNEGSKA (reference sequence). CDR3 size: 15 residues. The CDR3 spells CSARDRGTSTDTQYF.

The chain is built from TRBV5-1 and TRBJ2-6. The CDR3 is 15 residues long. Per the germline V gene, CDR1 is SGHRS and CDR2 is YFSETQ. The CDR3 spells CASSVDPSGANVLTF. Combining the CDR3 with reference TRBV5-1 and TRBJ2-6 gives the whole variable domain KAGVTQTPRYLIKTRGQQVTLSCSPISGHRSVSWYQQTPGQGLQFLFEYFSETQRNKGNFPGRFSGRQFSNSRSEMNVSTLELGDSALYLCASSVDPSGANVLTFGAGSRLTVL.

The chain carries TRBV4-1 and TRBJ2-1. This CDR3 has 14 residues. CDR1 and CDR2 from the germline V gene are MGHRA and YSYEKL. The chain's CDR3 is CASSSDLGSNEQFF.

J is TRBJ2-3 and V is TRBV9; the D call from TCRdb, TRBD2, cannot be confirmed without DNA. The germline gives CDR1 SGDLS, CDR2 YYNGEE. CDR3 length: 15 amino acids. CDR3 sequence: CASSLAGGLQDTQYF.

The genes are TRBV15 and TRBJ2-7; TCRdb designates TRBD1, a call that cannot be tested without DNA. Germline CDR1 and CDR2: LNHNV and YYDKDF (reference sequence). The CDR3 loop spans 13 amino acids. CDR3 region: CATSREARHEQYF.

The chain has TRBV6-2 or TRBV6-3 and TRBJ2-7; TCRdb selects TRBD2, and the lack of DNA leaves this call unchecked. The CDR3 runs 16 residues. The germline CDR1 and CDR2 sequences are MNHEY and SVGEGT. CDR3 protein: CASSYSKRPVSYEQYF.

This rearrangement joins TRBV6-6 to TRBJ1-2; TCRdb designates TRBD1, a call that cannot be tested without DNA. The germline V gene has CDR1 MNHNY and CDR2 SVGAGI (reference sequence). The CDR3 extends over 14 amino acids. Here the CDR3 reads CASSYGGSDYGYTF.

The rearrangement uses TRBV28 and TRBJ2-1; the D call of TRBD2 rests on TCRdb alone, since no DNA is present to check it. Germline CDR1 MDHEN, CDR2 SYDVKM. The CDR3 runs to 18 residues. This CDR3 is CASSFNPSGLSSYNEQFF. Complete variable domain (other parts from reference TRBV28 and TRBJ2-1): DVKVTQSSRYLVKRTGEKVFLECVQDMDHENMFWYRQDPGLGLRLIYFSYDVKMKEKGDIPEGYSVSREKKERFSLILESASTNQTSMYLCASSFNPSGLSSYNEQFFGPGTRLTVL.

This chain connects TRBV4-3 to TRBJ1-2. CDR1 and CDR2 from the germline V gene are LGHNA and YSLEER. This CDR3 has 17 residues. CDR3 sequence reads: CASSQDPRGGTVYGYTF.

The chain recombines TRBV7-9 with TRBJ2-7; the TCRdb D gene call, TRBD2, has no DNA to confirm it. Germline lookup yields CDR1 SEHNR and CDR2 FQNEAQ (reference sequence). This CDR3 is 16 amino acids long. The chain's CDR3 is CASSLKGGQRSYEQYF.

The chain's CDR3 is CASSFGPGEKLFF. The chain recombines TRBV7-2 with TRBJ1-4; TCRdb returns TRBD1, unconfirmable since there is no DNA. Germline lookup yields CDR1 SGHTA and CDR2 FQGNSA. This CDR3 contains 13 residues.

The chain employs TRBV5-1 and TRBJ2-1; the TCRdb D gene call, TRBD1, has no DNA to confirm it. The CDR3 length is 16 residues. Germline V lookup: CDR1 SGHRS, CDR2 YFSETQ. CDR3 loop: CASSLATGGIYNEQFF.

The J gene is TRBJ1-2, the V gene TRBV27; TCRdb's D call of TRBD1 is untestable without DNA. Looked up from germline, CDR1 is MNHEY and CDR2 is SMNVEV (reference sequence). The CDR3 loop spans 14 amino acids. This chain's CDR3 is CASSLYPGNYGYTF.

This chain connects TRBV28 to TRBJ2-5; TCRdb's D gene call, TRBD2, goes unchecked for lack of DNA. The CDR3 extends over 16 amino acids. Germline CDR1 and CDR2: MDHEN and SYDVKM. CDR3 sequence reads: CASTLLAGGDQETQYF.

The chain employs TRBV5-1 and TRBJ2-7; as DNA is missing, the TRBD1 call by TCRdb cannot be tested. This CDR3 comprises 14 residues. CDR1 is SGHRS, CDR2 YFSETQ, per germline. CDR3 sequence: CASSLDRGQYEQYF.

The chain recombines TRBV5-1 with TRBJ2-1; as DNA is missing, the TRBD2 call by TCRdb cannot be tested. The CDR3 is made up of 14 amino acids. Looked up from germline, CDR1 is SGHRS and CDR2 is YFSETQ. The CDR3: CASSLLAGTSEQFF.

The chain links TRBV6-1 to TRBJ2-2; TCRdb's D call of TRBD2 is untestable without DNA. CDR1 is MNHNS and CDR2 is SASEGT in the germline V gene. The CDR3 extends over 17 amino acids. The CDR3 reads CASTTGGLAANTGELFF.

The J gene is TRBJ2-7, the V gene TRBV7-2. This CDR3 is 12 amino acids long. Germline CDR1 and CDR2: SGHTA and FQGNSA. This CDR3 reads CASSSTTYEQYF.

The rearrangement joins TRBV5-1 to TRBJ2-5; with no DNA, the TCRdb D assignment of TRBD2 cannot be verified. Germline assignment: CDR1 SGHRS and CDR2 YFSETQ. There are 16 residues in the CDR3. The CDR3 here is CASSSGTRDRKETQYF.

This chain connects TRBV6-6 to TRBJ2-5. There are 13 residues in the CDR3. Germline V gene data show CDR1 as MNHNY and CDR2 as SVGAGI (reference sequence). CDR3 amino acids: CASGAWGGETQYF.

The V and J genes are TRBV4-1 and TRBJ2-1; the D call of TRBD2 rests on TCRdb alone, since no DNA is present to check it. The CDR3 has 17 amino acids. CDR1 is MGHRA, CDR2 YSYEKL, per germline. Here the CDR3 reads CASSQDIAGGLRNEQFF.

The rearrangement uses TRBV29-1 and TRBJ2-7. Germline V gene sequence: CDR1 SQVTM, CDR2 ANQGSEA. The CDR3 consists of 14 residues. The CDR3 here is CSANSLGRSYEQYF.